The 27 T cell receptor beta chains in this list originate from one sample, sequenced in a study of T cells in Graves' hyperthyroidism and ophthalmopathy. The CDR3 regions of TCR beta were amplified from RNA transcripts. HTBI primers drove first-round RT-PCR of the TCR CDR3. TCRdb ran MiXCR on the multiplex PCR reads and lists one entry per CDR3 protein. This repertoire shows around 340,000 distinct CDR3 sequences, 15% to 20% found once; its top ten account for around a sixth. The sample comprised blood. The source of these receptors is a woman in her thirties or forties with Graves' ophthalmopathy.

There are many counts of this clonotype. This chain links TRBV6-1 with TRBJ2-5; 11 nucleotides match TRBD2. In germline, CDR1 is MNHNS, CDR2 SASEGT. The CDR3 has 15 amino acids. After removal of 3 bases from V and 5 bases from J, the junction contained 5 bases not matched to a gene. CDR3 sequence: CASSDLAGGGETQYF. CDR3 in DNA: TGTGCCAGCAGTGATCTAGCGGGAGGAGGGGAGACCCAGTACTTC.

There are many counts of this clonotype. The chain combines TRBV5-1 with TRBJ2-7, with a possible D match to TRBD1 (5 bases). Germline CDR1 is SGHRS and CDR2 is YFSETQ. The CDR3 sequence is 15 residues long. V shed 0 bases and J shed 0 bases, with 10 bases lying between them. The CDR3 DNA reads TGCGCCAGCAGCTTGGAGGGGAATCCCTCCTACGAGCAGTACTTC. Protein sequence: CASSLEGNPSYEQYF.

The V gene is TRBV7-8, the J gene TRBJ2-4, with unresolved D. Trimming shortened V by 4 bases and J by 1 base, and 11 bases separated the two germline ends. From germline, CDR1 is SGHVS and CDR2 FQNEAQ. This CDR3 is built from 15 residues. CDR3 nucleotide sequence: TGTGCCAGCAGCTCCTCTGGGGTGGCCAAAAACATTCAGTACTTC. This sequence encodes CASSSSGVAKNIQYF.

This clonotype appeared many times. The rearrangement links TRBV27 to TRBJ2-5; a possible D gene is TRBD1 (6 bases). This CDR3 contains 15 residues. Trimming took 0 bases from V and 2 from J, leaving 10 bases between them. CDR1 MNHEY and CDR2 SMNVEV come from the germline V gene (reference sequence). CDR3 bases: TGTGCCAGCAGTTTATCTTGGGGGCGTCAAGAGACCCAGTACTTC. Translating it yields CASSLSWGRQETQYF.

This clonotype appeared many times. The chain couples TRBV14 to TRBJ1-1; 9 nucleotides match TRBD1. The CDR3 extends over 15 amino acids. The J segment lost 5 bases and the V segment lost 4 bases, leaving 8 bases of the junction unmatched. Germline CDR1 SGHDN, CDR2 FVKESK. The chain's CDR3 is CASSRRTGGWTEAFF. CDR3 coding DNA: TGTGCCAGCAGCCGTCGAACAGGGGGCTGGACTGAAGCTTTCTTT.

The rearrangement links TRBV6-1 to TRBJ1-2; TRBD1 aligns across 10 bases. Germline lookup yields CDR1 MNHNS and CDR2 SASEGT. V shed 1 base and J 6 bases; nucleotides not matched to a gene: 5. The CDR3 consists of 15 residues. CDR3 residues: CASSEVDRGEDGYTF. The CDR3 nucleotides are TGTGCCAGCAGTGAAGTGGACAGGGGGGAAGATGGCTACACCTTC.

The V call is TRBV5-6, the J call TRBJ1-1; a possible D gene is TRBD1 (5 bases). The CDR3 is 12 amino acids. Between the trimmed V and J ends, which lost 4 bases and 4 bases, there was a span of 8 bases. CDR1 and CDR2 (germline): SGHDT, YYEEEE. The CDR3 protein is CASSRQFTEAFF. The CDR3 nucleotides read TGTGCCAGCAGCCGACAGTTCACTGAAGCTTTCTTT.

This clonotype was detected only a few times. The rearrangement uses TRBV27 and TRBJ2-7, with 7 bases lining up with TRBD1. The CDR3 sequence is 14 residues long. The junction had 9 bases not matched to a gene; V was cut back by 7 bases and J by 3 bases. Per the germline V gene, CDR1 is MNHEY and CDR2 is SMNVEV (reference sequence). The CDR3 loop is CASMRQGNHYEQYF. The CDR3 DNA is TGTGCCAGCATGCGACAGGGAAATCACTACGAGCAGTACTTC.

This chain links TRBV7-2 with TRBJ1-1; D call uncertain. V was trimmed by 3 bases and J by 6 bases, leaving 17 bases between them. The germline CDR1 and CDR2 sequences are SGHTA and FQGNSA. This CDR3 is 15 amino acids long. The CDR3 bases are TGTGCCAGCAGCTTCAGCGGGGTCGGAGGCGCTGAAGCTTTCTTT. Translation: CASSFSGVGGAEAFF.

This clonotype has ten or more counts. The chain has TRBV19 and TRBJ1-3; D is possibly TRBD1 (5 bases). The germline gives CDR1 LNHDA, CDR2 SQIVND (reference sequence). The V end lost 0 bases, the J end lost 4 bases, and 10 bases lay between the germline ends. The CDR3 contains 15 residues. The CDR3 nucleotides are TGTGCCAGTAGTATAGATCCGGGACGAGGAAACACCATATATTTT. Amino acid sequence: CASSIDPGRGNTIYF.

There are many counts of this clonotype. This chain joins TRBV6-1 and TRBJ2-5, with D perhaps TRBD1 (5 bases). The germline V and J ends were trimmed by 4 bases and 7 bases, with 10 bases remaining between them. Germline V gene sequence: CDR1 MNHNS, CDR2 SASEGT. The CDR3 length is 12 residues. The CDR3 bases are TGTGCCAGCAGTGGTCCTCAGGGGACCCAGTACTTC. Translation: CASSGPQGTQYF.

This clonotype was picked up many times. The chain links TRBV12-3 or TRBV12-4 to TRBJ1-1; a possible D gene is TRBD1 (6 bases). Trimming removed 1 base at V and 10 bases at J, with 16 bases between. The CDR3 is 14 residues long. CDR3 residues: CASSLGTGLNGAFF. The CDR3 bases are TGTGCCAGCAGTTTAGGAACAGGGTTAAACGGAGCTTTCTTT.

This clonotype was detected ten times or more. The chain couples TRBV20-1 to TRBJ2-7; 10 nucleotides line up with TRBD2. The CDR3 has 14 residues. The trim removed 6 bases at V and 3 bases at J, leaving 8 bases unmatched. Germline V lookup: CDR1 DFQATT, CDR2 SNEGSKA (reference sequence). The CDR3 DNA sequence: TGCAGTGCCACAACTTTAGCGGGAGGCTACGAGCAGTACTTC. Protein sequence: CSATTLAGGYEQYF.

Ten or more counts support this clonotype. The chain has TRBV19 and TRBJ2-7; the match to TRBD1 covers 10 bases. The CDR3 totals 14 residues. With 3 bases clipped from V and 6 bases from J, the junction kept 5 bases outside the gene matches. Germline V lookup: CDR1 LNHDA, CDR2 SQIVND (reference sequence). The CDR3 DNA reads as TGTGCCAGTAGTATTGACAGGGGGCGCGGCGAGCAGTACTTC. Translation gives CASSIDRGRGEQYF.

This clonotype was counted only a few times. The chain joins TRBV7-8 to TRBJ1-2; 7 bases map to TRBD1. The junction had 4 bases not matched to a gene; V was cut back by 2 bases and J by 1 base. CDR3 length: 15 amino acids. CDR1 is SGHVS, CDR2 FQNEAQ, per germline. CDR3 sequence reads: CASSLSGTDNYGYTF. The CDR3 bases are TGTGCCAGCAGCTTATCCGGGACAGATAACTATGGCTACACCTTC.

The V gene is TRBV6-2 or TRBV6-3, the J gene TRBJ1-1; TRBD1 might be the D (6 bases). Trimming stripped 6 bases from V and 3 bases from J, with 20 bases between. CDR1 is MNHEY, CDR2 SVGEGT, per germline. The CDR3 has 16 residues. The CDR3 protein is CASRPTGPPEHTEAFF. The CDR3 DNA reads TGTGCCAGCAGACCCACAGGGCCCCCCGAGCACACTGAAGCTTTCTTT.

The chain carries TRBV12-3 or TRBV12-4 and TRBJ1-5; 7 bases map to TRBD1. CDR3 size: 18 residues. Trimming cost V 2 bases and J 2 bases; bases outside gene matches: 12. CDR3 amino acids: CASSLINTGTVGNQPQHF. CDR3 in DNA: TGTGCCAGCAGTTTAATAAATACCGGGACAGTGGGCAATCAGCCCCAGCATTTT.

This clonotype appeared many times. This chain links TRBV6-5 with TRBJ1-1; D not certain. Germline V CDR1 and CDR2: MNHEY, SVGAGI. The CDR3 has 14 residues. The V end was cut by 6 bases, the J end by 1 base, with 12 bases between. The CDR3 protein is CASRDSSENTEAFF. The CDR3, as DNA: TGTGCCAGCAGGGACTCCAGTGAGAACACTGAAGCTTTCTTT.

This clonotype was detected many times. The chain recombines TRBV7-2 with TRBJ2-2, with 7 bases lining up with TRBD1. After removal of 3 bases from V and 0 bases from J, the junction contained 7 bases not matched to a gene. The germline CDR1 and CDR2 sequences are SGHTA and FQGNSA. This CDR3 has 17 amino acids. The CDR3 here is CASSLAPTGANTGELFF. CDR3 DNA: TGTGCCAGCAGCTTGGCCCCAACAGGGGCGAACACCGGGGAGCTGTTTTTT.

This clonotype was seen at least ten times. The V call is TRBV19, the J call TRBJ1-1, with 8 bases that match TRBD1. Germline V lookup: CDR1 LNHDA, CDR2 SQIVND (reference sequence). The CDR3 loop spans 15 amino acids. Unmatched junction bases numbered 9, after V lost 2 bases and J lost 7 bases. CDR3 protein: CASSIRTGRPSEAFF. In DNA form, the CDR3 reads TGTGCCAGTAGTATAAGGACAGGGCGGCCCAGTGAAGCTTTCTTT.

The CDR3 region has the DNA TGTGCCAGCAGCTTCGGGGGGGAGGATTCACCCCTCCACTTT. Translated: CASSFGGEDSPLHF. The J gene is TRBJ1-6, the V gene TRBV7-6; possibly TRBD1 for D (5 bases). Trimming removed 3 bases at V and 8 bases at J, with 11 bases between. Germline CDR1 is SGHVS and CDR2 is FNYEAQ. This CDR3 has 14 amino acids.

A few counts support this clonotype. CDR3 DNA: TGCGCCAGCAGCCAAGGGGTGGGGACAGGGGAGCAGCAGTACTTC. This codes for CASSQGVGTGEQQYF. This rearrangement joins TRBV4-1 to TRBJ2-7; 10 nucleotides match TRBD1. Germline loops: CDR1 MGHRA, CDR2 YSYEKL. After removal of 1 base from V and 8 bases from J, the junction contained 8 bases not matched to a gene. This CDR3 has 15 residues.

The CDR3 is CASSFGLAGGPGGYTF. CDR3 DNA sequence: TGTGCCAGCAGTTTCGGACTAGCGGGAGGGCCGGGTGGCTACACCTTC. The V gene is TRBV27, the J gene TRBJ1-2; D is unclear. V was cut by 3 bases and J by 7 bases, with 21 bases left in between. Germline V gene sequence: CDR1 MNHEY, CDR2 SMNVEV (reference sequence). The CDR3 length is 16 residues.

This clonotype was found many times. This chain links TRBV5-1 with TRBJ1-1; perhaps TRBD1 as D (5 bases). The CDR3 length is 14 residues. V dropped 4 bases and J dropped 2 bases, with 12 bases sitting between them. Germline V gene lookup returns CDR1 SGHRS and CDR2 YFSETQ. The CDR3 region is CASSRTGTNTEAFF. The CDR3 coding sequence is TGCGCCAGCAGCCGGACTGGGACCAACACTGAAGCTTTCTTT.

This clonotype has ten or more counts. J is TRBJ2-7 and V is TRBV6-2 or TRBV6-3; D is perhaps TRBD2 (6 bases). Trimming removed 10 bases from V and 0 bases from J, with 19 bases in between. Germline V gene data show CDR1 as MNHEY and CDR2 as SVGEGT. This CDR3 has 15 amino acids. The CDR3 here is CAKAPGTPNSYEQYF. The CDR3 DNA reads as TGTGCCAAGGCCCCCGGGACTCCGAACTCCTACGAGCAGTACTTC.

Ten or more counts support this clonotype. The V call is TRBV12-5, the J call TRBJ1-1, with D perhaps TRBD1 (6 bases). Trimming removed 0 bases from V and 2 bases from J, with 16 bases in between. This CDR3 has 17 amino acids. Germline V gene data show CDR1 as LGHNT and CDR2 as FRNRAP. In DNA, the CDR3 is TGTGCTAGTGGTTTGGTACTGGGGGCCGCGAGAAACACTGAAGCTTTCTTT. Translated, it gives CASGLVLGAARNTEAFF. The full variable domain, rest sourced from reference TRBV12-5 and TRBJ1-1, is DARVTQTPRHKVTEMGQEVTMRCQPILGHNTVFWYRQTMMQGLELLAYFRNRAPLDDSGMPKDRFSAEMPDATLATLKIQPSEPRDSAVYFCASGLVLGAARNTEAFFGQGTRLTVV.

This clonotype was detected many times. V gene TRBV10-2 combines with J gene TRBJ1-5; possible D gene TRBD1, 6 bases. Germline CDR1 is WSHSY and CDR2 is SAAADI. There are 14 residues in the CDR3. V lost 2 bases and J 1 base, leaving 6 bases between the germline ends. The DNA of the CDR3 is TGCGCCAGCAGTGAGACAGGGAGCAATCAGCCCCAGCATTTT. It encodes CASSETGSNQPQHF.